This T cell receptor (beta chain) was captured in a study of cytomegalovirus exposure and HLA in healthy donors. For the study at large: The Caucasian-associated ancestry cluster contained 81% of the approximately 400 genotyped donors. Study-level results: TRBV6-2, TRBV6-3 and some other V segments were excluded as indistinguishable. According to reports, the classifier identified cytomegalovirus status with high specificity and sensitivity.

Comments on this clone: Its specificity is unknown.

CDR3 size: 15 residues. CDR1 is ENHRY and CDR2 is SYGVKD in the germline V gene. The V gene end was trimmed by 5 bases and the J gene end by 2 bases; junction bases not matched to a gene: 5. Use of 60 Vbeta and 13 Jbeta primers characterized the PCR. Profiling relied on immunoSEQ multiplex PCR, and the TCRdb table lists in-frame clones only, not all of them. In the table there are around 100,000 clones, around 76% of which are singletons. The chain combines TRBV10-3 with TRBJ1-5, with 8 bases lining up with TRBD1. This TCR came from a woman aged 18-29 years in good health and CMV-seropositive. Specimen: PBMCs. The CDR3, as DNA: TGTGCCATCAGTCCGGACAGGGCCGGCAATCAGCCCCAGCATTTT. It encodes CAISPDRAGNQPQHF.